The following is a T cell receptor beta chain sequence with its context. No antigen is known for it. The data are from a study of early T cells in non-severe SARS-CoV-2 infection. General observations from the study: The study's VDJdb matching favored anti-spike CD8 responses and missed private and CD4 specificities.

TCRdb re-derived calls from the 5' RACE reads in MiXCR, one entry per CDR3 protein. The profile shows about 110,000 distinct CDR3 sequences, over 10% of them singletons. Per germline, CDR1 LNHDA and CDR2 SQIVND (reference sequence). V lost 5 bases and J lost 3, with 9 bases in between. The CDR3 contains 13 residues. This clonotype originated in an adult who was a healthcare worker with PCR-confirmed SARS-CoV-2 infection or an uninfected control (not recorded which). The chain employs TRBV19 and TRBJ2-3; D may be TRBD1 (6 bases). Sequenced sample: whole blood. In nucleotides, the CDR3 is TGTGCCAGTAGTTGGACAGTAACAGATACGCAGTATTTT. Its protein product is CASSWTVTDTQYF.